A single T cell receptor (beta chain) is shown here with its context. Antigen: not known. After removal of 0 bases from V and 3 bases from J, the junction contained 4 bases not matched to a gene. Germline assignment: CDR1 LNHNV and CDR2 YYDKDF (reference sequence). This CDR3 is built from 16 residues. Assay used: immunoSEQ multiplex PCR; TCRdb lists only in-frame clones, some missing. The sample carries fewer than 10,000 clones, roughly 89% recorded once. These data are taken from a study of chemoradiotherapy in HPV16-positive cancers. Study at large: A couple of HPV16-positive patients' cells yielded candidate HPV-specific clones and common motifs. General study points: Candidate HPV-specific clones and E7-related TCR motifs grew in tumor during treatment.

The origin of this receptor is a human donor with HPV-associated anogenital cancer. This chain uses TRBV15 with TRBJ1-1, with TRBD1 identical over 10 bases. Sample: blood, taken from a patient who underwent chemoradiotherapy. The CDR3 DNA reads as TGTGCCACCAGCAGAGATCTGGACAGGGGGTACACTGAAGCTTTCTTT. It encodes CATSRDLDRGYTEAFF.